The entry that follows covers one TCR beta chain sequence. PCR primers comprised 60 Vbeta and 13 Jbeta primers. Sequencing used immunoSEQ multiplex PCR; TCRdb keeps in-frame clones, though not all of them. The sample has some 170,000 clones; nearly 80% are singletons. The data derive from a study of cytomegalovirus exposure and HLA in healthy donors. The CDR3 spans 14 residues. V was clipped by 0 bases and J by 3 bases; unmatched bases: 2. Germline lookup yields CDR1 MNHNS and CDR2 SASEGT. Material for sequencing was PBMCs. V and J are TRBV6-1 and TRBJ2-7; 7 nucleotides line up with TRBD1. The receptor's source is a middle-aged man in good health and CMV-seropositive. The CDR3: CASSEADRDYEQYF. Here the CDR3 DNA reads TGTGCCAGCAGTGAAGCAGACAGGGACTACGAGCAGTACTTC.